The next 18 T cell receptor beta chains were all read from a single sample in a study of blood T cell repertoires in COVID-19. TCRdb keeps only in-frame clones here, not all; method: immunoSEQ multiplex PCR. Here the sample spans around 250,000 clones, approximately 90% being singletons. The sequenced material came from PBMCs or T cells enriched from blood (not recorded which). These receptor sequences come from a man aged 35-49 years who had been exposed to COVID-19.

This clone was found once. V is TRBV9 and J is TRBJ2-1; D unresolved. Germline V gene sequence: CDR1 SGDLS, CDR2 YYNGEE. The CDR3 covers 14 residues. V was shortened by 6 bases and J by 0 bases, with 10 bases between the two germline ends. The CDR3 nucleotides are TGTGCCAGCACCCCGTATAGCTCCTACAATGAGCAGTTCTTC. Residues: CASTPYSSYNEQFF.

The chain joins TRBV5-1 to TRBJ1-2, with D perhaps TRBD1 (5 bases). Germline lookup yields CDR1 SGHRS and CDR2 YFSETQ. The CDR3 runs 15 residues. V gave up 4 bases and J gave up 6 bases, with 19 bases separating them. CDR3 sequence (DNA): TGCGCCAGCAGCCCGCGGTGGCGGGACGATGATGGCTACACCTTC. Translated, it gives CASSPRWRDDDGYTF.

This sequence joins TRBV10-2 and TRBJ2-5; D gene ambiguous. The ends were cut back, 2 bases at V and 3 bases at J, with 4 bases in the middle. The germline V gene encodes CDR1 WSHSY and CDR2 SAAADI. The CDR3 is 12 amino acids. Here the CDR3 DNA reads TGCGCCAGCAGTGAGACAGAAGAGACCCAGTACTTC. Translation: CASSETEETQYF.

V and J are TRBV7-8 and TRBJ1-3; D gene uncertain. The V gene lost 5 bases and the J gene lost 4 bases, with 9 bases spanning the gap. CDR3 length: 13 residues. Germline V CDR1 and CDR2: SGHVS, FQNEAQ. The CDR3 sequence is CASSPGGGNTIYF. CDR3 bases: TGTGCCAGCAGCCCGGGAGGAGGAAACACCATATATTTT.

The chain has TRBV7-9 and TRBJ1-2; TRBD1 matches 7 bases. Germline CDR1 SEHNR, CDR2 FQNEAQ (reference sequence). CDR3 size: 15 residues. V was pared by 3 bases and J by 5 bases, with 9 bases of the junction left unmatched. The CDR3 here is CASSFITRDRYGYTF. In DNA, the CDR3 is TGTGCCAGCAGCTTCATAACCCGGGACAGATATGGCTACACCTTC.

The chain uses TRBV10-1 and TRBJ2-7; 11 bases map to TRBD1. V lost 3 bases, J lost 0 bases, and 1 base stayed unmatched. CDR3 length: 15 residues. In germline, CDR1 is WNHNN, CDR2 SYGVQD (reference sequence). The CDR3 DNA is TGCGCCAGCAGTGAAGGGACAGGGGGCTCCTACGAGCAGTACTTC. It yields the protein CASSEGTGGSYEQYF.

V usage is TRBV7-3 and J usage is TRBJ2-3; possibly TRBD2 for D (5 bases). Germline CDR1 reads SGHTA; CDR2 reads FQGTGA. This CDR3 region has 14 residues. Trimming shortened V by 4 bases and J by 6 bases, and 14 bases separated the two germline ends. For the CDR3, the DNA is TGTGCCAGCAGCTCCGGAGGACCGCTGGATACGCAGTATTTT. This translates into CASSSGGPLDTQYF.

This sequence joins TRBV6-5 and TRBJ1-2; D ambiguous. CDR1 and CDR2 (germline): MNHEY, SVGAGI. The ends were cut back, 6 bases at V and 7 bases at J, with 15 bases in the middle. The CDR3 has 13 amino acids. The CDR3 DNA reads as TGTGCCAGCAGGACCAGGCCGTCCGGTGGCTACACCTTC. It encodes CASRTRPSGGYTF.

The rearrangement links TRBV2 to TRBJ1-2; TRBD1 matches at 7 bases. CDR1 is SNHLY and CDR2 is FYNNEI in the germline V gene. V lost 1 base, J lost 11 bases, and 7 bases stayed unmatched. CDR3 length equals 13 residues. The CDR3 loop reads CASSEGTTGRYTF. The CDR3 DNA reads TGTGCCAGCAGTGAAGGAACGACAGGGAGGTACACCTTC. Supplemented by reference TRBV2 and TRBJ1-2, the full variable domain reads EPEVTQTPSHQVTQMGQEVILRCVPISNHLYFYWYRQILGQKVEFLVSFYNNEISEKSEIFDDQFSVERPDGSNFTLKIRSTKLEDSAMYFCASSEGTTGRYTFGSGTRLTVV.

The chain couples TRBV6-4 to TRBJ1-1; 9 bases agree with TRBD1. This CDR3 region has 14 residues. V gave up 7 bases and J gave up 4 bases; unmatched junction bases: 7. The germline CDR1 and CDR2 sequences are MRHNA and SNTAGT. In DNA form, the CDR3 reads TGTGCCAGCAAAAGGGACAGGGAGGGCACTGAAGCTTTCTTT. Its protein is CASKRDREGTEAFF.

The chain combines TRBV9 with TRBJ2-2, with TRBD2 identical over 8 bases. The CDR3 sequence is 15 residues long. In germline, CDR1 is SGDLS, CDR2 YYNGEE. V lost 3 bases and J lost 7; bases outside the gene matches: 8. The CDR3 reads CASSGAGVDFGELFF. DNA of the CDR3: TGTGCCAGCAGCGGAGCGGGAGTGGATTTCGGGGAGCTGTTTTTT.

The chain combines TRBV5-1 with TRBJ2-1; TRBD2 might be the D (6 bases). Germline V gene sequence: CDR1 SGHRS, CDR2 YFSETQ. V was clipped by 2 bases and J by 8 bases, with 14 bases between them. The length of the CDR3 is 14 residues. CDR3 loop: CASSLGGQADEQFF. The CDR3 DNA reads TGCGCCAGCAGCTTAGGAGGGCAAGCGGATGAGCAGTTCTTC.

The chain combines TRBV7-9 with TRBJ1-1; 9 bases are a match to TRBD1. The CDR3 runs to 15 residues. After removal of 3 bases from V and 1 base from J, the junction contained 3 bases not matched to a gene. In germline, CDR1 is SEHNR, CDR2 FQNEAQ (reference sequence). CDR3 sequence reads: CASSLDRGGNTEAFF. The CDR3 nucleotides are TGTGCCAGCAGCTTGGACAGGGGTGGGAACACTGAAGCTTTCTTT.

The CDR3 DNA reads TGTGCCAGCAGTCTAGCGGGAGGCCGAGACGAGCAGTACTTC. Its protein is CASSLAGGRDEQYF. V is TRBV2 and J is TRBJ2-7; the match to TRBD2 covers 11 bases. The CDR3 sequence is 14 residues long. The germline CDR1 and CDR2 sequences are SNHLY and FYNNEI. Trimming took 5 bases from V and 5 from J; bases not matched to a gene: 5.

The chain employs TRBV12-3 or TRBV12-4 and TRBJ2-2; D is undetermined. Trimming removed 6 bases at V and 9 bases at J, with 11 bases between. The CDR3 is made up of 12 amino acids. CDR3 protein: CASSLRTWELFF. The CDR3 DNA is TGTGCCAGCAGCCTCCGAACATGGGAGCTGTTTTTT.

The J gene is TRBJ1-1, the V gene TRBV7-2; maybe TRBD1 (5 bases). V lost 1 base to trimming and J lost 2 bases, with 8 bases between them. Germline assignment: CDR1 SGHTA and CDR2 FQGNSA. There are 14 residues in the CDR3. The CDR3 sequence is CASSLVGANTEAFF. The CDR3 DNA follows: TGTGCCAGCAGCTTAGTAGGGGCTAACACTGAAGCTTTCTTT.

The chain couples TRBV5-1 to TRBJ2-2; 13 bases fit TRBD2. The length of the CDR3 is 16 residues. After removal of 6 bases from V and 3 bases from J, the junction contained 5 bases not matched to a gene. Germline lookup yields CDR1 SGHRS and CDR2 YFSETQ. CDR3 nucleotide sequence: TGCGCCAGCACCCTAGGACTAGCGGGAGACACCGGGGAGCTGTTTTTT. It translates to CASTLGLAGDTGELFF.

The chain links TRBV11-3 to TRBJ2-2; D might be TRBD2 (6 bases). The CDR3 length is 14 residues. V was pared by 4 bases and J by 6 bases, with 12 bases between. Germline loops: CDR1 SGHNT, CDR2 YENEEA. The CDR3 sequence: CASSSRGTPGELFF. The CDR3 DNA sequence: TGTGCCAGCAGCTCACGAGGGACTCCCGGGGAGCTGTTTTTT.